The subject of this entry is one T cell receptor beta chain. Its antigen is not identified. This entry comes from a study of CD4 T cells in relation to SARS-CoV-2 and coronaviruses. Study information: ViraFEST: approximately nine-day antigen culture of PBMCs, then TCR beta CDR3 sequencing.

The unexposed donors gave CD4+ T cells in about 2011-2018, prior to COVID-19. CD4+ T cells were isolated from the cells after 10 days of culture. Cultures received half-medium IL-2 refreshes on days 3 and 7. Sequencing was performed with immunoSEQ multiplex PCR; in TCRdb, only in-frame clones are kept and a portion is missing. The table shows 18,000 or so clones, with 70% to 85% occurring only once. In germline, CDR1 is LNHDA, CDR2 SQIVND (reference sequence). The CDR3 is 14 residues long. The V and J ends lost 1 base and 2 bases respectively, with 9 bases between them. Source material: CD4+ T cells from PBMCs, cultured in vitro. The receptor was derived from a human donor in good health. The rearrangement uses TRBV19 and TRBJ2-7; D gene uncertain. CDR3 region: CASSIGTETYEQYF. The DNA for the CDR3 is TGTGCCAGTAGTATAGGGACGGAAACCTACGAGCAGTACTTC. The variable domain in full, with the rest retrieved from reference TRBV19 and TRBJ2-7, is DGGITQSPKYLFRKEGQNVTLSCEQNLNHDAMYWYRQDPGQGLRLIYYSQIVNDFQKGDIAEGYSVSREKKESFPLTVTSAQKNPTAFYLCASSIGTETYEQYFGPGTRLTVT.